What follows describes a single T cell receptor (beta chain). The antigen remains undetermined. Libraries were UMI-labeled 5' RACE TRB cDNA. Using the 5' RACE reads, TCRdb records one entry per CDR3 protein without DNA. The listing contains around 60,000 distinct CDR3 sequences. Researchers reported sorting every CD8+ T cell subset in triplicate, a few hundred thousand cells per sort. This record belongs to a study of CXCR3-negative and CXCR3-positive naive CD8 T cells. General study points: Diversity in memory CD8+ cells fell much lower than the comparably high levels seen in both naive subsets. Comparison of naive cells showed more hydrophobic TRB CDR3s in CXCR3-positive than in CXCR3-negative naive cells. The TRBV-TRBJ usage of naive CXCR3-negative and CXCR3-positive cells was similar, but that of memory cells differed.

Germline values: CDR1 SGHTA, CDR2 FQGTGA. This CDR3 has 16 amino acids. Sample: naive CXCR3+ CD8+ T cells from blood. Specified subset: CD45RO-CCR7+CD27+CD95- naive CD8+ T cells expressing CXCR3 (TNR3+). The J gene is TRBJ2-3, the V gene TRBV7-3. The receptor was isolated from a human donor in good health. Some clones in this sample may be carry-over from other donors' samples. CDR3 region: CASSWVGSGKSDTQYF.